The 6 T cell receptor beta chains below come from one sample, sequenced in a study of blood T cell repertoires in COVID-19. Assay used: immunoSEQ multiplex PCR; TCRdb lists only in-frame clones, some missing. The sample consists of 160,000 or so clones, 85% of them appearing once. The material sequenced was peripheral blood. These receptors were obtained from a woman aged 45-65 years with COVID-19, enrolled during active disease.

The chain carries TRBV2 and TRBJ2-3, with 10 bases identical to TRBD1. V was clipped by 6 bases and J by 4 bases; unmatched bases: 7. Germline assignment: CDR1 SNHLY and CDR2 FYNNEI. CDR3 length: 15 residues. The CDR3 DNA sequence: TGTGCCAGCAGCGGGGGGACAGGGGAGCCAGATACGCAGTATTTT. This encodes CASSGGTGEPDTQYF.

The chain is built from TRBV14 and TRBJ2-7, with 9 bases identical to TRBD1. The CDR3 loop spans 15 amino acids. V shed 4 bases, J shed 6 bases, and the junction held 10 bases outside the gene matches. The germline gives CDR1 SGHDN, CDR2 FVKESK. This chain's CDR3 is CASSRTGTGLAEQYF. The CDR3 DNA follows: TGTGCCAGCAGCCGTACCGGGACAGGGCTAGCCGAGCAGTACTTC.

The table lists this clone with a count of one. This sequence joins TRBV18 and TRBJ2-7, with TRBD1 matching over 10 bases. The germline CDR1 and CDR2 sequences are KGHSH and LQKENI. With 3 bases clipped from V and 6 bases from J, the junction kept 8 bases outside the gene matches. The CDR3 extends over 15 amino acids. CDR3: CASSPGTGALGEQYF. The CDR3 DNA sequence: TGTGCCAGCTCACCCGGGACAGGGGCTTTAGGCGAGCAGTACTTC.

This CDR3 is CASREGLAGVSDNEQFF. The CDR3 DNA sequence: TGTGCCAGCAGGGAGGGACTAGCGGGGGTTAGCGACAATGAGCAGTTCTTC. The chain couples TRBV25-1 to TRBJ2-1, with TRBD2 matching over 14 bases. V shed 6 bases and J 5 bases; nucleotides not matched to a gene: 9. The CDR3 sequence is 17 residues long. Germline values: CDR1 MGHDK, CDR2 SYGVNS.

The chain couples TRBV11-2 to TRBJ2-7, with D tentatively TRBD1 (6 bases). Germline assignment: CDR1 SGHAT and CDR2 FQNNGV. Trimming pared 3 bases from V and 2 bases from J, leaving 11 bases between. CDR3 length: 14 residues. CDR3 residues: CASSFNGDTYEQYF. The CDR3 DNA reads TGTGCCAGCAGCTTTAATGGGGACACCTACGAGCAGTACTTC. The full variable domain, its missing parts supplied by reference TRBV11-2 and TRBJ2-7, is EAGVAQSPRYKIIEKRQSVAFWCNPISGHATLYWYQQILGQGPKLLIQFQNNGVVDDSQLPKDRFSAERLKGVDSTLKIQPAKLEDSAVYLCASSFNGDTYEQYFGPGTRLTVT.

The genes are TRBV2 and TRBJ1-2, with D possibly matching TRBD1 (5 bases). Trimming cost V 2 bases and J 4 bases, with 17 bases left between them. Germline V gene lookup returns CDR1 SNHLY and CDR2 FYNNEI. CDR3 length: 16 amino acids. The CDR3 loop reads CASSERGPGPGYGYTF. CDR3 sequence (DNA): TGTGCCAGCAGTGAAAGGGGTCCCGGGCCTGGCTATGGCTACACCTTC.